The 25 T cell receptor beta chains below all came from one sample that was sequenced in a study of identical twins. TCRdb used MiXCR to reprocess the 5' RACE reads, holding one entry per CDR3 protein. The table has 500,000 to 700,000 distinct CDR3 sequences, around 7.5% seen once. This sample was shared with a second study, whose subject was yellow fever vaccine responses in identical twins.

The source material was PBMCs. These receptors came from a woman between 18 and 29 years old in good health.

This clonotype has more than one count but fewer than ten. CDR3 region: CASSLLLRKTVQETQYF. The CDR3 bases are TGTGCCAGCAGCTTACTCCTTCGTAAGACAGTCCAAGAGACCCAGTACTTC. This chain joins TRBV7-6 and TRBJ2-5, with D possibly being TRBD1 (5 bases). Germline-derived CDR1 and CDR2 are SGHVS and FNYEAQ. The CDR3 has 17 amino acids. Trimming pared 2 bases from V and 1 base from J, leaving 17 bases between. The variable domain in full, with the rest retrieved from reference TRBV7-6 and TRBJ2-5, is GAGVSQSPRYKVTKRGQDVALRCDPISGHVSLYWYRQALGQGPEFLTYFNYEAQQDKSGLPNDRFSAERPEGSISTLTIQRTEQRDSAMYRCASSLLLRKTVQETQYFGPGTRLLVL.

The DNA of the CDR3 is TGTGCCAGCAGCTTAGGAATGCGGACACCGAACACTGAAGCTTTCTTT. Translated: CASSLGMRTPNTEAFF. The chain links TRBV7-9 to TRBJ1-1, with D perhaps matching TRBD1 (5 bases). Looked up from germline, CDR1 is SEHNR and CDR2 is FQNEAQ (reference sequence). Trimming pared 1 base from V and 1 base from J, leaving 13 bases between. The CDR3 covers 16 residues.

A few counts support this clonotype. This rearrangement joins TRBV29-1 to TRBJ2-1; 7 bases agree with TRBD2. Germline V CDR1 and CDR2: SQVTM, ANQGSEA. The CDR3 runs 17 residues. J lost 0 bases, V lost 3 bases, and 11 bases had no gene match. The CDR3: CSVEDSSGRGSYNEQFF. The CDR3 coding sequence is TGCAGCGTTGAGGACTCTAGCGGCCGCGGCTCCTACAATGAGCAGTTCTTC.

This clonotype appeared a few times. The chain has TRBV20-1 and TRBJ2-7; D possibly uses TRBD1 or TRBD2 (5 bases each). V was cut by 7 bases and J by 0 bases, with 13 bases left in between. The CDR3 extends over 13 amino acids. Germline CDR1 and CDR2: DFQATT and SNEGSKA (reference sequence). The CDR3 DNA reads TGCAGTGGACGTCCCGGGGCCTCCTACGAGCAGTACTTC. It translates to CSGRPGASYEQYF.

This clonotype was seen a handful of times. The chain is built from TRBV12-3 or TRBV12-4 and TRBJ1-1; D is possibly TRBD1 (6 bases). This CDR3 contains 14 residues. Trimming pared 3 bases from V and 4 bases from J, leaving 12 bases between. The CDR3 loop reads CASSLGGALTEAFF. The CDR3 DNA reads TGTGCCAGCAGTTTGGGGGGCGCTCTCACTGAAGCTTTCTTT.

This clonotype occurred a few times. The chain couples TRBV11-2 to TRBJ2-7, with D perhaps TRBD1 (6 bases). V was clipped by 1 base and J by 9 bases, with 19 bases between them. CDR1 and CDR2 from the germline V gene are SGHAT and FQNNGV. The CDR3 loop spans 15 amino acids. CDR3 nucleotides: TGTGCCAGCAGCTTAGTTAGGTCTTTGGGGGCTACGCAGTACGTC. The encoded protein is CASSLVRSLGATQYV.

In its sample, this clonotype was seen a few times. The J gene is TRBJ2-4, the V gene TRBV18; unclear D gene. Trimming shortened V by 1 base and J by 8 bases, and 9 bases separated the two germline ends. This CDR3 is 13 amino acids long. CDR1 and CDR2 (germline): KGHSH, LQKENI. The CDR3 loop reads CASSPRTVDIQYF. The CDR3 bases are TGTGCCAGCTCACCACGGACCGTTGACATTCAGTACTTC.

The V and J genes are TRBV20-1 and TRBJ2-3; D gene uncertain. V was shortened by 6 bases and J by 2 bases, with 3 bases between the two germline ends. CDR1 is DFQATT, CDR2 SNEGSKA, per germline (reference sequence). The CDR3 spans 10 residues. The CDR3 is CSAYTDTQYF. The CDR3, as DNA: TGCAGTGCCTACACAGATACGCAGTATTTT.

This rearrangement joins TRBV12-3 or TRBV12-4 to TRBJ1-1; a weak D match, TRBD1 (6 bases). Trimming took 3 bases from V and 5 from J, leaving 10 bases between them. The CDR3 loop spans 13 amino acids. The CDR3 region has the DNA TGTGCCAGCAGTTTCACAGGGTTGACTGAAGCTTTCTTT. Its protein product is CASSFTGLTEAFF.

This clonotype has at least ten counts. The V gene is TRBV10-3, the J gene TRBJ1-1; TRBD1 is a possible D gene (5 bases). The germline CDR1 and CDR2 sequences are ENHRY and SYGVKD. Between the trimmed V and J ends, which lost 4 bases and 2 bases, there was a span of 8 bases. CDR3 length: 13 residues. CDR3 amino acids: CAISVGGNTEAFF. The CDR3 DNA sequence: TGTGCCATCAGTGTTGGGGGAAACACTGAAGCTTTCTTT.

The J gene is TRBJ1-5, the V gene TRBV24-1; D unclear. The V gene lost 6 bases and the J gene lost 0 bases, with 8 bases spanning the gap. The germline gives CDR1 KGHDR, CDR2 SFDVKD. The CDR3 loop spans 14 amino acids. CDR3 amino acids: CATSLGGSNQPQHF. CDR3 coding DNA: TGTGCCACCAGTCTGGGTGGTAGCAATCAGCCCCAGCATTTT.

This clonotype was recorded many times. V gene TRBV7-8 combines with J gene TRBJ2-2; TRBD1 matches at 8 bases. CDR1 SGHVS and CDR2 FQNEAQ come from the germline V gene. Germline trimming cut 2 bases from V and 2 bases from J; bases unmatched to any gene: 7. The CDR3 is 17 amino acids. The CDR3 nucleotides read TGTGCCAGCAGCTTATACGCAGGGGGCGATAACACCGGGGAGCTGTTTTTT. The encoded protein is CASSLYAGGDNTGELFF.

This clonotype was seen only a few times. The chain uses TRBV28 and TRBJ2-3, with TRBD2 identical over 9 bases. J lost 2 bases, V lost 6 bases, and 18 bases had no gene match. CDR1 is MDHEN, CDR2 SYDVKM, per germline. The CDR3 sequence is 19 residues long. Here the CDR3 reads CASRSFGSGLAGFTDTQYF. In DNA form, the CDR3 reads TGTGCCAGCAGGAGTTTTGGGTCGGGGCTAGCGGGATTCACAGATACGCAGTATTTT.

The chain is built from TRBV29-1 and TRBJ1-1; D is perhaps TRBD1 (5 bases). The CDR3 extends over 14 amino acids. Trimming stripped 1 base from V and 3 bases from J, with 12 bases between. Germline assignment: CDR1 SQVTM and CDR2 ANQGSEA. The CDR3 here is CSVEVRTSYTEAFF. The DNA for the CDR3 is TGCAGCGTTGAAGTCCGGACATCTTACACTGAAGCTTTCTTT.

This clonotype was found many times. The rearrangement joins TRBV4-1 to TRBJ2-3; 14 bases line up with TRBD2. Germline CDR1 is MGHRA and CDR2 is YSYEKL. The CDR3 sequence is 16 residues long. The junction had 5 bases not matched to a gene; V was cut back by 0 bases and J by 9 bases. The CDR3 protein is CASSQETSGGVDTQYF. The CDR3 region has the DNA TGCGCCAGCAGCCAAGAGACTAGCGGGGGGGTCGACACGCAGTATTTT.

This clonotype was counted many times. The chain is built from TRBV24-1 and TRBJ2-1; 13 bases line up with TRBD2. Germline CDR1 and CDR2: KGHDR and SFDVKD. J gave up 5 bases and V 4 bases, and 4 bases lay outside the gene matches. The CDR3 loop spans 16 amino acids. CDR3 in DNA: TGTGCCACCAGTGACCCAGGACTAGCGGGAGACAATGAGCAGTTCTTC. It encodes CATSDPGLAGDNEQFF.

CDR3 amino acids: CSLLVAGRTDTQYF. The CDR3, as DNA: TGCAGCTTGCTTGTAGCGGGGCGCACAGATACGCAGTATTTT. The V and J genes are TRBV29-1 and TRBJ2-3, with 8 bases fitting TRBD2. Germline lookup yields CDR1 SQVTM and CDR2 ANQGSEA. This CDR3 spans 14 amino acids. The V gene end was trimmed by 8 bases and the J gene end by 1 base; junction bases not matched to a gene: 8.

J is TRBJ2-3 and V is TRBV7-3; 10 nucleotides align to TRBD2. The CDR3 spans 17 residues. The trim removed 4 bases at V and 0 bases at J, leaving 7 bases unmatched. Germline V gives CDR1 SGHTA, CDR2 FQGTGA. The CDR3 reads CASSSHPLAGSTDTQYF. As DNA, the CDR3 is TGTGCCAGCAGCTCTCACCCACTAGCGGGAAGCACAGATACGCAGTATTTT. Full variable domain (rest looked up from reference TRBV7-3 and TRBJ2-3): GAGVSQTPSNKVTEKGKYVELRCDPISGHTALYWYRQSLGQGPEFLIYFQGTGAADDSGLPNDRFFAVRPEGSVSTLKIQRTERGDSAVYLCASSSHPLAGSTDTQYFGPGTRLTVL.

This clonotype has more than one count but fewer than ten. This sequence joins TRBV13 and TRBJ2-3; D may be TRBD1 or TRBD2 (5 bases each). Germline loops: CDR1 PRHDT, CDR2 FYEKMQ (reference sequence). The CDR3 sequence is 14 residues long. The germline V and J ends were trimmed by 7 bases and 6 bases, with 17 bases remaining between them. The CDR3 DNA sequence: TGTGCCAGCACTTTAGGGGTAGGAGGTGATACGCAGTATTTT. This gives the protein CASTLGVGGDTQYF.

The chain has TRBV7-6 and TRBJ2-3; 9 bases line up with TRBD2. CDR3 length equals 15 residues. CDR1 and CDR2 from the germline V gene are SGHVS and FNYEAQ. Germline trimming cut 5 bases from V and 4 bases from J; bases unmatched to any gene: 7. CDR3 in DNA: TGTGCCAGCAGCACCCGGACTAGCGCCCCAGATACGCAGTATTTT. As protein: CASSTRTSAPDTQYF.

The chain joins TRBV5-1 to TRBJ2-3, with no clear D. Germline CDR1 is SGHRS and CDR2 is YFSETQ. The CDR3 spans 16 residues. The V and J ends lost 0 bases and 0 bases respectively, with 11 bases between them. The CDR3 loop is CASSLAFGMSTDTQYF. In nucleotides, the CDR3 is TGCGCCAGCAGCTTGGCCTTTGGAATGAGCACAGATACGCAGTATTTT.

This clonotype came up a few times. The rearrangement links TRBV29-1 to TRBJ2-7; 7 bases map to TRBD2. The length of the CDR3 is 11 residues. Germline V lookup: CDR1 SQVTM, CDR2 ANQGSEA. V lost 4 bases, J lost 13 bases, and 10 bases stayed unmatched. CDR3 bases: TGCAGCGTTGTGGAACGGGGGGACGCTTACGTC. It translates to CSVVERGDAYV.

Comment on this clonotype: A much larger clone differs by one base, so this may be a read error. The conserved final phenylalanine or tryptophan is absent from the CDR3, which likely points to a read error. The chain is built from TRBV5-1 and TRBJ1-1; 8 bases fit TRBD1. J lost 7 bases, V lost 2 bases, and 4 bases had no gene match. Germline CDR1 reads SGHRS; CDR2 reads YFSETQ. The CDR3 covers 13 residues. The CDR3 nucleotides read TGCGCCAGCAGCTTATTTGGACAGGGTGAAGCTTTCTAT. Amino acids: CASSLFGQGEAFY.

This clonotype occurred a few times. The chain uses TRBV7-9 and TRBJ1-2, with unresolved D. The germline V gene encodes CDR1 SEHNR and CDR2 FQNEAQ (reference sequence). This CDR3 spans 15 amino acids. V was cut by 2 bases and J by 8 bases, with 18 bases left in between. The CDR3, as DNA: TGTGCCAGCAGCTTACCAACGTACCCTGCGGCGGGCTACACCTTC. This translates into CASSLPTYPAAGYTF.

The CDR3 region has the DNA TGTGCCAGCAGCTTGGAGACAGGGGTTACTGAAGCTTTCTTT. Its protein product is CASSLETGVTEAFF. The chain combines TRBV7-9 with TRBJ1-1; 8 bases are shared with TRBD1. Trimming took 3 bases from V and 5 from J; bases not matched to a gene: 5. CDR1 SEHNR and CDR2 FQNEAQ come from the germline V gene (reference sequence). The CDR3 sequence is 14 residues long.